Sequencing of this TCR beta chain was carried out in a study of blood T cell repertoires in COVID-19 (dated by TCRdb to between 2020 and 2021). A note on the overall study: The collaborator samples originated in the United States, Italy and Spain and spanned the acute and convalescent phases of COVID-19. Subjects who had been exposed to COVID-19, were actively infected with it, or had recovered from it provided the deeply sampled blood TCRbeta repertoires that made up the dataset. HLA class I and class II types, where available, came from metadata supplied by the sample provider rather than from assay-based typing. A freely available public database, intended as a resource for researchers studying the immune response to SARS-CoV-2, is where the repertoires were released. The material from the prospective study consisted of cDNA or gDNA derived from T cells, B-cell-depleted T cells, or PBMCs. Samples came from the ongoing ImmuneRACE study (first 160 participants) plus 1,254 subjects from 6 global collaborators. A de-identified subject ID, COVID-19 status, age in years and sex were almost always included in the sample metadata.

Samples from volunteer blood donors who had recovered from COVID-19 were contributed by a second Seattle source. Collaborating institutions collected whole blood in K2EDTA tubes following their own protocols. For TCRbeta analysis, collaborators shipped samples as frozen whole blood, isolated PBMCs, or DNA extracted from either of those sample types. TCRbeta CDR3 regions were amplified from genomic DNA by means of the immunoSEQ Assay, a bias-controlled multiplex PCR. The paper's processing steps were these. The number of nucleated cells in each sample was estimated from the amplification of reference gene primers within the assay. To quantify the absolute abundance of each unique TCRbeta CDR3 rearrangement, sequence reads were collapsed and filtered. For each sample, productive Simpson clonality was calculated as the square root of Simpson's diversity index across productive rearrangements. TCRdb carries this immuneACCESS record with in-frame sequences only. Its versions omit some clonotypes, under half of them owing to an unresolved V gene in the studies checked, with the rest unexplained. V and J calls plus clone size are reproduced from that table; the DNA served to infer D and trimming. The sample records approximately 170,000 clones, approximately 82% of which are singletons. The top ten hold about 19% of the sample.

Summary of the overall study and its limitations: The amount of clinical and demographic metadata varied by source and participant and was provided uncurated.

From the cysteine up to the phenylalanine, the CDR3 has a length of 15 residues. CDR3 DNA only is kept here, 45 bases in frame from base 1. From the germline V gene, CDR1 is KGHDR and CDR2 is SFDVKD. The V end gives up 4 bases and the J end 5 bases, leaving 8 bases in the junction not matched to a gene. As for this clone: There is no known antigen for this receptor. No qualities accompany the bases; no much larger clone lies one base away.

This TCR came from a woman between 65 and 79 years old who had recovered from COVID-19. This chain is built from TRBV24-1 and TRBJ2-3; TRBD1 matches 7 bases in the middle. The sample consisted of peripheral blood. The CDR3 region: CATSDPQGPGDTQYF. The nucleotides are TGTGCCACCAGTGACCCACAGGGGCCGGGAGATACGCAGTATTTT.